The 21 T cell receptor beta chains presented below share a single source sample, sequenced in a study of tissue T cells after allogeneic stem cell transplantation. The method was immunoSEQ multiplex PCR; TCRdb's version includes in-frame clones alone and lacks a portion of them. The table lists some 3,500 clones, about 47% of them singletons. Time point denoted: mouse harvest day 14 after allogeneic transplant. Mouse grafts combined 10^7 T-cell-depleted bone marrow cells with 10^6 splenic CD5+ T cells. The sample was gut tissue. All receptors derive from a female BALB/c mouse given C57BL/6 T cells with graft-versus-host disease after an allogeneic hematopoietic cell transplant.

Concerning this clone: Genes and germline are mouse. The sequenced fragment ends 1 residue before the CDR3 boundary, so the rest is inferred from the germline J gene. The rearrangement joins TRBV3 to TRBJ2-4; 8 bases fit TRBD1. Per germline, CDR1 SNHLY and CDR2 FYNGKV (reference sequence). The J segment lost 0 bases and the V segment lost 5 bases, leaving 4 bases of the junction unmatched. The CDR3 has 15 amino acids. CDR3 loop: CASSRTGSSQNTLYF. The sequenced part of the CDR3 DNA is TGTGCCAGCAGCCGGACAGGGAGTAGTCAAAACACCTTGTAC. The entire variable domain, with the rest obtained from reference TRBV3 and TRBJ2-4, is as follows: GPKVLQIPSHQIIDMGQMVTLNCDPVSNHLYFYWYKQILGQQMEFLVNFYNGKVMEKSKLFKDQFSVERPDGSYFTLKIQPTALEDSAVYFCASSRTGSSQNTLYFGAGTRLSVL.

A remark on this clone: Germline and genes: mouse. The CDR3 goes on 1 residue after the read ends, and that part is filled in from the germline J gene. The chain carries TRBV2 and TRBJ2-5; the match to TRBD2 covers 7 bases. J gave up 2 bases and V 2 bases, and 1 base lay outside the gene matches. The germline V gene encodes CDR1 LGHNA and CDR2 YSYQKL. The CDR3 loop spans 14 amino acids. The sequenced part of the CDR3 DNA is TGTGCCAGCAGCCAAACTGGGGCCCAAGACACCCAGTAC. This codes for CASSQTGAQDTQY. The full CDR3 reads CASSQTGAQDTQYF.

To note about this clone: These gene names are mouse names. The CDR3 end is not reached by the read, which stops 1 residue before it; the germline J gene fills it in. The rearrangement links TRBV16 to TRBJ2-5, with D unresolved. The CDR3 consists of 13 residues. Germline CDR1 SGHSA, CDR2 FRNQAP. The V gene lost 2 bases and the J gene lost 1 base, with 4 bases spanning the gap. The sequenced CDR3 bases are TGTGCAAGCAGCTTAAACTACCAAGACACCCAGTAC. It yields the protein CASSLNYQDTQY. The full-length CDR3 reads as CASSLNYQDTQYF.

This clone was detected once. Mouse gene names and germline throughout. The read halts 1 residue ahead of the CDR3 end, with the missing end drawn from the germline J gene. J is TRBJ1-5 and V is TRBV3; 10 bases agree with TRBD1. The CDR3 is 15 amino acids. Germline V lookup: CDR1 SNHLY, CDR2 FYNGKV (reference sequence). V gave up 5 bases and J gave up 4 bases; unmatched junction bases: 5. CDR3 sequence reads: CASSPRDRGNQAPLF. The CDR3 bases that were read are TGTGCCAGCAGCCCCCGGGACAGGGGAAACCAGGCTCCGCTT.

On this clone: A far larger clone differs by one base, so this is likely a read error. The gene names given are mouse names. The DNA ends 1 residue before the CDR3 does, and the rest of the CDR3 is filled in from the germline J gene. The V and J genes are TRBV4 and TRBJ1-5; unclear D gene. The germline gives CDR1 LGHDT, CDR2 YNNKQL (reference sequence). There are 13 residues in the CDR3. CDR3 DNA (partial): TGTGCCAGCAGCTCAACAGTCAACCACGCTCCGCTT. Protein product: CASSSTVNHAPL. The CDR3 reads in full as CASSSTVNHAPLF.

As to this clone: These gene names are mouse names. The observed sequence ends 1 residue before the CDR3 terminus, with the missing tail filled in from the germline J gene. The chain carries TRBV4 and TRBJ2-4; D unresolved. Germline lookup yields CDR1 LGHDT and CDR2 YNNKQL (reference sequence). Trimming left V 3 bases short and J 3 bases short, with 1 base between. The CDR3 extends over 11 amino acids. CDR3 bases read: TGTGCCAGCAGCTACCAAAACACCTTGTAC. The encoded protein is CASSYQNTLY. The full CDR3 sequence reads CASSYQNTLYF.

Regarding this clone: Gene names and germline refer to mouse. Sequencing ends 1 residue short of the CDR3 end; the germline J gene provides the rest. The V call is TRBV26, the J call TRBJ2-3; D not resolved. CDR3 length equals 13 residues. The V and J ends lost 4 bases and 1 base respectively, with 6 bases between them. CDR1 and CDR2 (germline): KGHPV, FQNQEV (reference sequence). The CDR3: CASSQTRAETLYF. The CDR3 DNA, read in part, is TGTGCCAGCAGTCAGACGCGTGCAGAAACGCTGTAT.

For this clone: Gene names and germline match the mouse. The read falls 1 residue short of the CDR3 end, and the missing part is taken from the germline J gene. J is TRBJ2-4 and V is TRBV26; possibly TRBD1 or TRBD2 for D (5 bases each). V was cut by 2 bases and J by 0 bases, with 6 bases left in between. The CDR3 extends over 14 amino acids. Germline CDR1 KGHPV, CDR2 FQNQEV (reference sequence). CDR3 residues: CASSLGASQNTLYF. The CDR3 bases that were read are TGTGCCAGCAGTCTGGGGGCTAGTCAAAACACCTTGTAC.

This clone was observed a few times. The gene names given are mouse names. The sequence runs out 1 residue before the end of the CDR3; the remainder is reconstructed from the germline J gene. Additional DNA sequences in this sample encode the identical CDR3. This chain uses TRBV26 with TRBJ1-4, with no clear D. Germline V lookup: CDR1 KGHPV, CDR2 FQNQEV (reference sequence). Trimming shortened V by 4 bases and J by 0 bases, and 6 bases separated the two germline ends. The CDR3 is 14 amino acids. The sequenced part of the CDR3 DNA is TGTGCCAGCAGTCCCAGCTTTTCCAACGAAAGATTATTT. It encodes CASSPSFSNERLF. From start to end, the CDR3 is CASSPSFSNERLFF.

Concerning this clone itself: Mouse gene names apply. The CDR3 end is not reached by the read, which stops 1 residue before it; the germline J gene fills it in. The rearrangement joins TRBV12-1 to TRBJ1-3; 8 nucleotides agree with TRBD1. Germline CDR1 is SGHSN and CDR2 is HYEKVE. The length of the CDR3 is 16 residues. J gave up 0 bases and V 0 bases, and 3 bases lay outside the gene matches. CDR3 bases read: TGTGCCAGCTCTCTCGAGGACAGGGTTTCTGGAAATACGCTCTAT. Its translation is CASSLEDRVSGNTLY. The complete CDR3 protein is CASSLEDRVSGNTLYF.

Details on this clone: All gene names here are mouse names. The read finishes 1 residue shy of the CDR3 end, and the germline J gene is used to complete it. The gene calls are TRBV13-3 and TRBJ1-6; no clear D. TRBJ1-6 counts as an open reading frame of uncertain function. The CDR3 is made up of 14 amino acids. Trimming pared 4 bases from V and 3 bases from J, leaving 8 bases between. CDR1 and CDR2 (germline): NNHDY, SYVADS. The sequenced part of the CDR3 DNA is TGTGCCAGCAGTCAACAGTACTATAATTCGCCCCTCTAC. The encoded protein is CASSQQYYNSPLY. The whole CDR3 sequence is CASSQQYYNSPLYF.

On this clone: Gene and germline names: mouse. The read gets to within 1 residue of the CDR3 end, and the germline J gene fills in the rest. V usage is TRBV12-1 and J usage is TRBJ1-4, with D maybe TRBD1 (6 bases). Germline V CDR1 and CDR2: SGHSN, HYEKVE. Deletions cut 3 bases from V and 1 base from J, with 8 bases between. The CDR3 consists of 14 residues. The sequenced CDR3 bases are TGTGCCAGCTCTTCGGGACATTCCAACGAAAGATTATTT. Translating gives CASSSGHSNERLF. The entire CDR3 sequence reads CASSSGHSNERLFF. Filled out from reference TRBV12-1 and TRBJ1-4, the complete variable domain reads DSGVVQSPRHIIKEKGGRSVLTCIPISGHSNVVWYQQTLGKELKFLIQHYEKVERDKGFLPSRFSVQQFDDYHSEMNMSALELEDSAMYFCASSSGHSNERLFFGHGTKLSVL.

Regarding this clone: The gene symbols are mouse symbols. The sequenced fragment ends 1 residue before the CDR3 boundary, so the rest is inferred from the germline J gene. This chain links TRBV23 with TRBJ1-1. Germline V gene data show CDR1 as KGHTA and CDR2 as FQNQQP. The CDR3 spans 13 residues. Incomplete CDR3 DNA: TGCTCCAGCAGTCAATCGGGGGACGGAGAAGTCTTC. Encoded protein: CSSSQSGDGEVF. In full, the CDR3 reads CSSSQSGDGEVFF.

With respect to this clone: Here the gene names and germline are mouse. The read halts 1 residue ahead of the CDR3 end, with the missing end drawn from the germline J gene. This chain links TRBV26 with TRBJ2-7, with no clear D. There are 12 residues in the CDR3. V lost 2 bases, J lost 4 bases, and 6 bases lay in between. Germline assignment: CDR1 KGHPV and CDR2 FQNQEV (reference sequence). Incomplete CDR3 DNA: TGTGCCAGCAGTCTGAAGGGATATGAACAGTAC. It is translated as CASSLKGYEQY. The whole CDR3 is CASSLKGYEQYF.

Worth noting for this clone: The gene names here belong to mouse. The read ends 1 residue before the CDR3 terminus; that terminus is restored from the germline J gene. V is TRBV3 and J is TRBJ2-4; 7 bases line up with TRBD1. The CDR3 is 14 residues long. In germline, CDR1 is SNHLY, CDR2 FYNGKV (reference sequence). V lost 6 bases, J lost 0 bases, and 3 bases stayed unmatched. CDR3 protein: CASSRDSSQNTLYF. The DNA read from the CDR3 is TGTGCCAGCAGTCGGGACAGTAGTCAAAACACCTTGTAC.

Comments on this clone: Gene names denote mouse genes. Read sequence stops 1 residue before the CDR3 end, and the germline J gene provides the missing end. The V and J genes are TRBV3 and TRBJ2-3; no firm D call. The CDR3 contains 15 residues. Per germline, CDR1 SNHLY and CDR2 FYNGKV (reference sequence). V was pared by 6 bases and J by 0 bases, with 13 bases between. The sequenced part of the CDR3 DNA is TGTGCCAGCAGACAGAGGGCAACTAGTGCAGAAACGCTGTAT. The encoded protein is CASRQRATSAETLY. In full, the CDR3 reads CASRQRATSAETLYF.

A word on this clone: Each gene name is a mouse one. The read ends 1 residue shy of where the CDR3 ends; the end is completed using the germline J gene. The V and J genes are TRBV12-1 and TRBJ2-4; D is unclear. There are 12 residues in the CDR3. Per the germline V gene, CDR1 is SGHSN and CDR2 is HYEKVE. V shed 0 bases and J shed 4 bases, with 4 bases lying between them. CDR3 bases read: TGTGCCAGCTCTCTCGACAAAAACACCTTGTAC. Its protein product is CASSLDKNTLY. The complete CDR3 reads CASSLDKNTLYF.

Points on this clone: The genes are named according to mouse. The CDR3 is cut off 1 residue early in the read; its end comes from the germline J gene. V usage is TRBV26 and J usage is TRBJ1-3; weak D call: TRBD1 (6 bases). V lost 7 bases, J lost 2 bases, and 9 bases lay in between. The germline V gene encodes CDR1 KGHPV and CDR2 FQNQEV (reference sequence). This CDR3 is 13 amino acids long. The DNA read from the CDR3 is TGTGCCAGCACCGGGACACCTGGAAATACGCTCTAT. This encodes CASTGTPGNTLY. The entire CDR3 protein reads CASTGTPGNTLYF.

This clone is categorized as large. The gene names here belong to mouse. The read terminates 1 residue ahead of where the CDR3 ends, so the germline J gene completes it. The V gene is TRBV12-1, the J gene TRBJ1-2; D remains ambiguous. V was trimmed by 3 bases and J by 0 bases, leaving 4 bases between them. There are 12 residues in the CDR3. CDR1 and CDR2 from the germline V gene are SGHSN and HYEKVE. CDR3 DNA, as far as it was read: TGTGCCAGCTCTTGGGCAAACTCCGACTACACC. Its protein is CASSWANSDYT. The full CDR3 protein reads CASSWANSDYTF.

Only a few counts were recorded for this clone. Gene labels here are mouse ones. The CDR3 is cut off 1 residue early in the read; its end comes from the germline J gene. This chain uses TRBV26 with TRBJ1-2, with TRBD1 matching over 8 bases. V shed 4 bases and J 2 bases; nucleotides not matched to a gene: 3. This CDR3 region has 14 residues. Germline V lookup: CDR1 KGHPV, CDR2 FQNQEV (reference sequence). The DNA read from the CDR3 is TGTGCCAGCAGTCCCCAGGGGGCTAACTCCGACTACACC. This encodes CASSPQGANSDYT. The entire CDR3 is CASSPQGANSDYTF.

A single count supports this clone. Gene names are the mouse ones. The CDR3 end is not reached by the read, which stops 1 residue before it; the germline J gene fills it in. The J gene is TRBJ2-2, the V gene TRBV4, with TRBD1 as a possible D gene (6 bases). The germline gives CDR1 LGHDT, CDR2 YNNKQL (reference sequence). V was trimmed by 5 bases and J by 1 base, leaving 8 bases between them. The CDR3 extends over 14 amino acids. CDR3 residues: CASSMGQNTGQLYF. CDR3 bases read: TGTGCCAGCAGCATGGGACAAAACACCGGGCAGCTCTAC.